These 26 T cell receptor beta chains originate from one sample sequenced in a study of human T cells and chemical hapten exposure. TCRdb ran MiXCR on the RACE reads and lists one entry per CDR3 protein. The sample consists of about 120,000 distinct CDR3 sequences, 11% of them appearing once. The time point: patch test 3, about 24 weeks after DPC sensitization. The treatment is: therapeutic diphenylcyclopropenone sensitization with weekly scalp DPC. Here the sequenced sample was whole blood, taken in connection with sensitization to the hapten diphenylcyclopropenone (DPC). The source is a woman in her forties or fifties with alopecia areata. Some clones in this sample may be carry-over from other donors' samples.

This clonotype appeared once. The V call is TRBV28, the J call TRBJ1-1, with 8 positions matching TRBD1. The germline V gene has CDR1 MDHEN and CDR2 SYDVKM. The J segment lost 11 bases and the V segment lost 6 bases, leaving 11 bases of the junction unmatched. This CDR3 comprises 13 residues. CDR3 DNA: TGTGCCAGCAGAACCACTACAGGGGGTAAGGCTTTCTTT. Protein: CASRTTTGGKAFF.

This clonotype was found many times. The V and J genes are TRBV6-5 and TRBJ1-2, with D perhaps matching TRBD1 (5 bases). Germline V gene sequence: CDR1 MNHEY, CDR2 SVGAGI. The V end was cut by 2 bases, the J end by 6 bases, with 10 bases between. The CDR3 has 13 amino acids. CDR3 amino acids: CASSYPDSHGYTF. The CDR3 coding sequence is TGTGCCAGCAGTTACCCAGACAGTCATGGCTACACCTTC.

This sequence joins TRBV29-1 and TRBJ2-3, with 9 bases aligning to TRBD1. Germline loops: CDR1 SQVTM, CDR2 ANQGSEA. Trimming removed 7 bases from V and 3 bases from J; junction bases left unmatched: 5. The CDR3 runs to 13 residues. This chain's CDR3 is CSGTDRGTDTQYF. The CDR3 DNA is TGCAGCGGGACGGACAGGGGTACAGATACGCAGTATTTT.

This clonotype appeared once. The conserved phenylalanine or tryptophan is not found at the CDR3 terminus, so this likely reflects a read error. The chain employs TRBV27 and TRBJ1-5; D not resolved. The CDR3 contains 15 residues. V shed 5 bases and J shed 3 bases, with 14 bases lying between them. Germline loops: CDR1 MNHEY, CDR2 SMNVEV (reference sequence). CDR3 bases: TGTGCCAGCAGTCCATGGGTCCCCCTCAATCAGCCCCAGCATCTT. This gives the protein CASSPWVPLNQPQHL.

The chain carries TRBV6-2 or TRBV6-3 and TRBJ1-1, with D possibly TRBD1 on 6 matching bases. This CDR3 comprises 13 residues. The V gene's germline CDR1 is MNHEY and CDR2 SVGEGT. The V end was cut by 6 bases, the J end by 0 bases, with 8 bases between. CDR3 protein: CASRDSMNTEAFF. Written as DNA, the CDR3 is TGTGCCAGCAGGGACAGCATGAACACTGAAGCTTTCTTT.

This clonotype occurred many times. The V call is TRBV12-3 or TRBV12-4, the J call TRBJ1-2, with 7 bases aligning to TRBD1. The CDR3 runs to 15 residues. The J segment lost 6 bases and the V segment lost 3 bases, leaving 10 bases of the junction unmatched. Here the CDR3 reads CASSFRRGTGDGYTF. CDR3 nucleotides: TGTGCCAGCAGTTTTCGTAGGGGAACAGGGGATGGCTACACCTTC.

The sample holds many counts of this clonotype. This sequence joins TRBV7-2 and TRBJ2-3, with D perhaps assigned TRBD1 or TRBD2 (5 bases each). The V and J ends lost 1 base and 4 bases respectively, with 6 bases between them. Germline V gene lookup returns CDR1 SGHTA and CDR2 FQGNSA. The CDR3 loop spans 13 amino acids. CDR3 residues: CASSLEGPDTQYF. The CDR3 DNA reads as TGTGCCAGCAGCTTAGAGGGACCAGATACGCAGTATTTT.

The CDR3, as DNA: TGTGCCAGTAGTATAGATCTATCCCGGACTAGCGGGAACAATGAGCAGTTCTTC. This codes for CASSIDLSRTSGNNEQFF. The chain is built from TRBV19 and TRBJ2-1; 12 bases line up with TRBD2. The CDR3 contains 18 residues. Trimming took 0 bases from V and 5 from J; bases not matched to a gene: 8. CDR1 is LNHDA, CDR2 SQIVND, per germline (reference sequence). Complete variable domain (other parts from reference TRBV19 and TRBJ2-1): DGGITQSPKYLFRKEGQNVTLSCEQNLNHDAMYWYRQDPGQGLRLIYYSQIVNDFQKGDIAEGYSVSREKKESFPLTVTSAQKNPTAFYLCASSIDLSRTSGNNEQFFGPGTRLTVL.

The rearrangement joins TRBV18 to TRBJ1-1, with D unresolved. Germline CDR1 reads KGHSH; CDR2 reads LQKENI. The CDR3 extends over 12 amino acids. V was cut by 0 bases and J by 7 bases, with 6 bases left in between. This CDR3 reads CASSPPFGEAFF. In DNA, the CDR3 is TGTGCCAGCTCACCACCCTTCGGTGAAGCTTTCTTT.

The rearrangement uses TRBV12-3 or TRBV12-4 and TRBJ1-5; D not certain. V gave up 7 bases and J gave up 7 bases, with 8 bases separating them. There are 11 residues in the CDR3. The CDR3 spells CASMLTQPQHF. The DNA for the CDR3 is TGTGCCAGCATGCTAACCCAGCCCCAGCATTTT.

This chain joins TRBV7-8 and TRBJ2-1; 9 nucleotides match TRBD2. The V and J ends lost 3 bases and 5 bases, in that order; junction bases with no gene match: 5. Germline CDR1 reads SGHVS; CDR2 reads FQNEAQ. The CDR3 is 15 amino acids. The CDR3 DNA sequence: TGTGCCAGCAGCTTCTTCATAGCGGGAGACAATGAGCAGTTCTTC. Protein: CASSFFIAGDNEQFF.

This clonotype was detected a few times. The rearrangement joins TRBV29-1 to TRBJ1-1; D not resolved. V lost 6 bases to trimming and J lost 0 bases, with 2 bases between them. The CDR3 is 10 residues long. Germline-derived CDR1 and CDR2 are SQVTM and ANQGSEA. The CDR3 region is CSVLNTEAFF. The CDR3 DNA reads TGCAGCGTCCTGAACACTGAAGCTTTCTTT.

J is TRBJ1-2 and V is TRBV7-8; D is unresolved. CDR3 length equals 13 residues. V lost 1 base, J lost 6 bases, and 9 bases lay in between. Germline V gene lookup returns CDR1 SGHVS and CDR2 FQNEAQ. CDR3 loop: CASSLEGFDGYTF. The CDR3 region has the DNA TGTGCCAGCAGCTTAGAAGGGTTTGATGGCTACACCTTC.

The chain carries TRBV2 and TRBJ1-1; D call uncertain. The V end lost 1 base, the J end lost 6 bases, and 9 bases lay between the germline ends. This CDR3 comprises 13 residues. CDR1 SNHLY and CDR2 FYNNEI come from the germline V gene. CDR3 sequence: CASSEDSLPEAFF. In DNA, the CDR3 is TGTGCCAGCAGTGAAGACAGCCTACCTGAAGCTTTCTTT.

This clonotype was found many times. The chain carries TRBV5-1 and TRBJ2-7; D is possibly TRBD1 (6 bases). This CDR3 spans 15 amino acids. Trimming took 3 bases from V and 4 from J, leaving 17 bases between them. In germline, CDR1 is SGHRS, CDR2 YFSETQ. CDR3 in amino acids: CASSSGRGDPYEQYF. In nucleotides, the CDR3 is TGCGCCAGCAGCTCGGGCAGGGGCGACCCTTACGAGCAGTACTTC. The entire variable domain, with the rest obtained from reference TRBV5-1 and TRBJ2-7, is as follows: KAGVTQTPRYLIKTRGQQVTLSCSPISGHRSVSWYQQTPGQGLQFLFEYFSETQRNKGNFPGRFSGRQFSNSRSEMNVSTLELGDSALYLCASSSGRGDPYEQYFGPGTRLTVT.

This clonotype came up a few times. This sequence joins TRBV6-1 and TRBJ2-6, with D uncertain. CDR3 length equals 13 residues. CDR1 is MNHNS and CDR2 is SASEGT in the germline V gene. Trimming removed 6 bases from V and 1 base from J, with 4 bases in between. CDR3 sequence reads: CASRTSGANVLTF. The CDR3 DNA is TGTGCCAGCAGGACGTCTGGGGCCAACGTCCTGACTTTC.

This clonotype occurred many times. V is TRBV29-1 and J is TRBJ2-7; the D gene is possibly TRBD1 (6 bases). This CDR3 contains 13 residues. Trimming removed 4 bases from V and 12 bases from J, with 22 bases in between. The germline gives CDR1 SQVTM, CDR2 ANQGSEA. CDR3 protein: CSVGDTGMDPWYF. The DNA for the CDR3 is TGCAGCGTTGGGGACACTGGAATGGACCCGTGGTACTTC.

The gene calls are TRBV7-9 and TRBJ1-5; possibly TRBD1 for D (6 bases). Trimming shortened V by 0 bases and J by 3 bases, and 9 bases separated the two germline ends. The CDR3 loop spans 15 amino acids. CDR1 and CDR2 from the germline V gene are SEHNR and FQNEAQ (reference sequence). In DNA form, the CDR3 reads TGTGCCAGCAGCTTAGCTGGGGGCGACAATCAGCCCCAGCATTTT. Translation: CASSLAGGDNQPQHF.

The chain uses TRBV12-3 or TRBV12-4 and TRBJ1-1; D may be TRBD1 (5 bases). Trimming left V 2 bases short and J 6 bases short, with 10 bases between. The CDR3 has 13 amino acids. In DNA, the CDR3 is TGTGCCAGCAGTTTATTGGGAGGGGCTGAAGCTTTCTTT. Its protein is CASSLLGGAEAFF.

The gene calls are TRBV18 and TRBJ1-4; a possible D gene is TRBD1 (5 bases). The CDR3 consists of 16 residues. Deletions cut 3 bases from V and 10 bases from J, with 21 bases between. Germline loops: CDR1 KGHSH, CDR2 LQKENI. CDR3 protein: CASSPASGTGGGKLFF. The CDR3, as DNA: TGTGCCAGCTCACCCGCGTCCGGGACGGGAGGCGGAAAACTGTTTTTT.

This clonotype was picked up many times. The J gene is TRBJ1-2, the V gene TRBV5-6; D is undetermined. The CDR3 runs to 12 residues. Trimming left V 4 bases short and J 8 bases short, with 12 bases between. Germline CDR1 is SGHDT and CDR2 is YYEEEE. The CDR3 sequence is CASSALQKGYTF. The CDR3 bases are TGTGCCAGCAGCGCCTTACAGAAAGGCTACACCTTC.

The chain carries TRBV7-9 and TRBJ2-1; D not resolved. From germline, CDR1 is SEHNR and CDR2 FQNEAQ (reference sequence). This CDR3 is built from 14 residues. The V end was cut by 5 bases, the J end by 3 bases, with 11 bases between. CDR3 sequence reads: CASSHDTGYNEQFF. DNA for the CDR3: TGTGCCAGCAGCCACGACACCGGCTACAATGAGCAGTTCTTC.

The chain uses TRBV7-2 and TRBJ2-2; 7 bases are a match to TRBD1. Germline V gene data show CDR1 as SGHTA and CDR2 as FQGNSA. The CDR3 has 15 residues. Trimming took 1 base from V and 4 from J; bases not matched to a gene: 3. The CDR3 spells CASSLGQGVTGELFF. CDR3 DNA: TGTGCCAGCAGCTTAGGTCAGGGGGTCACCGGGGAGCTGTTTTTT. The complete variable domain, with remaining parts taken from reference TRBV7-2 and TRBJ2-2, reads GAGVSQSPSNKVTEKGKDVELRCDPISGHTALYWYRQSLGQGLEFLIYFQGNSAPDKSGLPSDRFSAERTGGSVSTLTIQRTQQEDSAVYLCASSLGQGVTGELFFGEGSRLTVL.

The genes are TRBV28 and TRBJ2-7; D tentatively fits TRBD1 or TRBD2 (5 bases each). The germline V gene encodes CDR1 MDHEN and CDR2 SYDVKM. The CDR3 loop spans 14 amino acids. Trimming took off 4 bases at V and 4 bases at J, with 14 bases between the two ends. CDR3 DNA sequence: TGTGCCAGCAGTTCGGGGCTTCCTCCGTACGAGCAGTACTTC. This translates into CASSSGLPPYEQYF.

This clonotype was seen many times. V usage is TRBV7-2 and J usage is TRBJ2-7, with D maybe TRBD1 (5 bases). The CDR3 is 11 residues long. Trimming pared 5 bases from V and 4 bases from J, leaving 6 bases between. Germline V lookup: CDR1 SGHTA, CDR2 FQGNSA. The CDR3 DNA follows: TGTGCCAGCAGCCCAGGGTACGAGCAGTACTTC. This sequence encodes CASSPGYEQYF.

This clonotype was seen a handful of times. The chain has TRBV9 and TRBJ1-2; tentatively, D is TRBD1 (6 bases). Germline assignment: CDR1 SGDLS and CDR2 YYNGEE. The CDR3 has 17 amino acids. Trimming stripped 3 bases from V and 2 bases from J, with 20 bases between. This CDR3 reads CASSASYEPRGNYGYTF. CDR3 in DNA: TGTGCCAGCAGCGCCTCCTACGAACCGAGGGGGAACTATGGCTACACCTTC.